This entry describes one TCR beta chain. The source of the sample is a study of blood T cell repertoires in COVID-19. Per the original methods: Quantification of nucleated cells was approximated via reference gene primer amplification. Assay used: immunoSEQ multiplex PCR; TCRdb lists only in-frame clones, some missing. The DNA was the basis for D and trimming; V, J and clone size are from that table. The data hold 72,000 or so clones, with 88% observed a single time. Germline assignment: CDR1 MNHNY and CDR2 SVGAGI (reference sequence). The CDR3 has 13 amino acids. Trimming took off 6 bases at V and 0 bases at J, with 3 bases between the two ends.

The specimen was peripheral blood. The origin of this receptor is a man aged 50-60 years with active COVID-19. The V call is TRBV6-6, the J call TRBJ1-6; no firm D call. The CDR3 sequence: CASRSSYNSPLHF. The DNA for the CDR3 is TGTGCCAGCAGGAGCTCCTATAATTCACCCCTCCACTTT.